This TCR beta chain was retrieved from a study of T cell responses to AZD1222 COVID-19 vaccine. Regarding the study as a whole: Every sample of the repertoires postdated the peak T cell response.

Germline V gene lookup returns CDR1 SEHNR and CDR2 FQNEAQ (reference sequence). The germline V and J ends were trimmed by 2 bases and 3 bases, with 10 bases remaining between them. CDR3 length: 14 amino acids. Using immunoSEQ multiplex PCR, the repertoire was profiled, and TCRdb retains in-frame clones only, with some absent. Here the sample spans some 150,000 clones, roughly four fifths being singletons. As to this clone: Its antigen is still unknown.

Specimen: peripheral blood, collected on day 0 of MenACWY control vaccination. This sequence originates from an adult in good health. The genes are TRBV7-9 and TRBJ1-1; D not certain. The CDR3 here is CASSLKGPYTEAFF. CDR3 bases: TGTGCCAGCAGCTTAAAGGGCCCTTACACTGAAGCTTTCTTT.